A selection of T cell receptor beta chains follows, all from one sample in a study of early T cells in non-severe SARS-CoV-2 infection. One entry per CDR3 protein, called by TCRdb with MiXCR from the 5' RACE reads. The sample consists of tens of thousands of distinct CDR3 sequences, about 10% of them appearing once. The sample comprised whole blood. The receptors originated from an adult who was a healthcare worker with PCR-confirmed SARS-CoV-2 infection or an uninfected control (not recorded which). The CDR3 runs from the conserved cysteine through the conserved F or W. The order of the fields is J gene, V gene, clone size, D gene, CDR3 protein, CDR3 DNA. D genes are given only for firm matches. Clone size appears in some rows only: once, few, many, or a class for an expanded clone.

j_call: TRBJ2-3
v_call: TRBV10-3
clone_size: NA
d_call: TRBD2
cdr3_aa: CAISEGLAGITDTQYF
cdr3_nt: TGTGCCATCAGTGAAGGGCTAGCGGGGATCACAGATACGCAGTATTTT

j_call: TRBJ2-3
v_call: TRBV7-9
clone_size: many
d_call: NA
cdr3_aa: CASGVFDTQYF
cdr3_nt: TGTGCCAGCGGGGTTTTCGATACGCAGTATTTT

j_call: TRBJ2-3
v_call: TRBV5-1
clone_size: many
d_call: TRBD2
cdr3_aa: CASSQTSGSSDTQYF
cdr3_nt: TGCGCCAGCAGCCAGACTAGCGGGAGCTCCGATACGCAGTATTTT

j_call: TRBJ2-1
v_call: TRBV7-9
clone_size: few
d_call: NA
cdr3_aa: CASSLAAGTNEQFF
cdr3_nt: TGTGCCAGCAGCTTAGCAGCAGGGACCAATGAGCAGTTCTTC

j_call: TRBJ2-1
v_call: TRBV7-2
clone_size: NA
d_call: NA
cdr3_aa: CASSVGGNEQFF
cdr3_nt: TGTGCCAGCAGCGTCGGGGGTAATGAGCAGTTCTTC

j_call: TRBJ1-1
v_call: TRBV3-1
clone_size: NA
d_call: TRBD1
cdr3_aa: CASSSLGQGARTEAFF
cdr3_nt: TGTGCCAGCAGCTCTTTGGGACAGGGGGCGAGAACTGAAGCTTTCTTT

j_call: TRBJ2-2
v_call: TRBV7-3
clone_size: many
d_call: TRBD1
cdr3_aa: CASSPTGVGTGELFF
cdr3_nt: TGTGCCAGCAGCCCGACAGGGGTTGGGACCGGGGAGCTGTTTTTT

j_call: TRBJ2-3
v_call: TRBV9
clone_size: NA
d_call: TRBD1
cdr3_aa: CASSAGQGPDTQYF
cdr3_nt: TGTGCCAGCAGCGCTGGACAGGGCCCAGATACGCAGTATTTT

j_call: TRBJ2-1
v_call: TRBV7-3
clone_size: NA
d_call: NA
cdr3_aa: CASSSTAAGEQFF
cdr3_nt: TGTGCCAGCAGCTCGACTGCGGCGGGGGAGCAGTTCTTC

j_call: TRBJ2-3
v_call: TRBV27
clone_size: many
d_call: NA
cdr3_aa: CASSERFWGDTQYF
cdr3_nt: TGTGCCAGCAGTGAACGCTTCTGGGGAGATACGCAGTATTTT

j_call: TRBJ2-3
v_call: TRBV24-1
clone_size: NA
d_call: TRBD1
cdr3_aa: CATSELQGQAGTDTQYF
cdr3_nt: TGTGCCACCAGTGAACTACAGGGACAGGCGGGCACAGATACGCAGTATTTT

j_call: TRBJ2-5
v_call: TRBV10-3
clone_size: NA
d_call: NA
cdr3_aa: CAISDRGEETQYF
cdr3_nt: TGTGCCATCAGTGATCGAGGGGAAGAGACCCAGTACTTC

j_call: TRBJ2-3
v_call: TRBV7-2
clone_size: few
d_call: NA
cdr3_aa: CASSQDDSTDTQYF
cdr3_nt: TGTGCCAGCAGCCAAGATGACAGCACAGATACGCAGTATTTT

j_call: TRBJ2-7
v_call: TRBV20-1
clone_size: NA
d_call: TRBD1
cdr3_aa: CSASDRGLHEQYF
cdr3_nt: TGCAGTGCTTCGGACAGGGGACTCCACGAGCAGTACTTC

j_call: TRBJ2-1
v_call: TRBV3-1
clone_size: many
d_call: TRBD2
cdr3_aa: CASSQDQAGGPRNEQFF
cdr3_nt: TGTGCCAGCAGCCAAGACCAGGCGGGAGGGCCTCGCAATGAGCAGTTCTTC

j_call: TRBJ2-1
v_call: TRBV29-1
clone_size: many
d_call: TRBD2
cdr3_aa: CSVRGLAGGSGNEQFF
cdr3_nt: TGCAGCGTGAGGGGGCTAGCGGGAGGTTCGGGAAATGAGCAGTTCTTC

j_call: TRBJ1-5
v_call: TRBV5-1
clone_size: NA
d_call: TRBD1
cdr3_aa: CASSKTGGSNQPQHF
cdr3_nt: TGCGCCAGCAGCAAAACAGGGGGTAGCAATCAGCCCCAGCATTTT

j_call: TRBJ2-7
v_call: TRBV5-1
clone_size: many
d_call: NA
cdr3_aa: CASSLGQYSYEQYF
cdr3_nt: TGCGCCAGCAGCTTGGGACAGTACAGCTACGAGCAGTACTTC

j_call: TRBJ2-7
v_call: TRBV11-2
clone_size: many
d_call: TRBD2
cdr3_aa: CASSLPGLAAFEQYF
cdr3_nt: TGTGCCAGCAGCTTACCGGGACTAGCGGCTTTCGAGCAGTACTTC

j_call: TRBJ2-2
v_call: TRBV27
clone_size: many
d_call: TRBD1
cdr3_aa: CASTNRGAGELFF
cdr3_nt: TGTGCCAGCACCAACAGGGGCGCCGGGGAGCTGTTTTTT

j_call: TRBJ2-7
v_call: TRBV29-1
clone_size: NA
d_call: NA
cdr3_aa: CSAAEGATYEQYF
cdr3_nt: TGCAGCGCCGCGGAGGGGGCTACCTACGAGCAGTACTTC

j_call: TRBJ1-1
v_call: TRBV10-3
clone_size: NA
d_call: NA
cdr3_aa: CAISESLRTEAFF
cdr3_nt: TGTGCCATCAGTGAGTCGTTGAGGACAGAAGCTTTCTTT

j_call: TRBJ2-1
v_call: TRBV6-2/TRBV6-3
clone_size: NA
d_call: TRBD2
cdr3_aa: CASTRSGTHNEQFF
cdr3_nt: TGTGCCAGCACCCGCAGCGGGACCCACAATGAGCAGTTCTTC

j_call: TRBJ2-2
v_call: TRBV12-3/TRBV12-4
clone_size: many
d_call: NA
cdr3_aa: CASSLGLDTGELFF
cdr3_nt: TGTGCCAGCAGTTTAGGGCTTGACACCGGGGAGCTGTTTTTT

j_call: TRBJ2-1
v_call: TRBV10-1
clone_size: many
d_call: NA
cdr3_aa: CASSDRSGAYNEQFF
cdr3_nt: TGCGCCAGCAGTGATCGAAGCGGAGCCTACAATGAGCAGTTCTTC

j_call: TRBJ2-5
v_call: TRBV7-2
clone_size: many
d_call: TRBD2
cdr3_aa: CASSGRAQTQYF
cdr3_nt: TGTGCCAGCAGCGGGAGGGCCCAGACCCAGTACTTC

j_call: TRBJ2-1
v_call: TRBV12-3/TRBV12-4
clone_size: NA
d_call: NA
cdr3_aa: CASSFEYNEQFF
cdr3_nt: TGTGCCAGCAGTTTTGAATACAATGAGCAGTTCTTC

j_call: TRBJ1-4
v_call: TRBV27
clone_size: few
d_call: NA
cdr3_aa: CASSLRGITNEKLFF
cdr3_nt: TGTGCCAGCAGTCTGAGAGGGATAACTAATGAAAAACTGTTTTTT

j_call: TRBJ1-6
v_call: TRBV20-1
clone_size: many
d_call: TRBD1
cdr3_aa: CSAQDREGLNNSPLHF
cdr3_nt: TGCAGTGCGCAAGACAGGGAGGGATTGAATAATTCACCCCTCCACTTT

j_call: TRBJ2-5
v_call: TRBV10-3
clone_size: few
d_call: TRBD2
cdr3_aa: CAISSGSGGETQYF
cdr3_nt: TGTGCCATCAGCAGTGGTAGCGGGGGAGAGACCCAGTACTTC